Each of the 14 T cell receptor beta chains below was sequenced from the same sample in a study of cytomegalovirus exposure and HLA in healthy donors. This PCR relied on a set of 60 Vbeta primers and 13 Jbeta primers. Clones were read by immunoSEQ multiplex PCR, and TCRdb kept only the in-frame ones, dropping some. The sample contains about 280,000 clones, roughly 90% of which appear only once. Sequencing used PBMCs. These TCRs come from a woman under 30 in good health and CMV-seronegative.

The rearrangement links TRBV7-3 to TRBJ1-1; D may be TRBD1 (6 bases). In germline, CDR1 is SGHTA, CDR2 FQGTGA. V lost 5 bases to trimming and J lost 4 bases, with 17 bases between them. This CDR3 has 15 residues. The CDR3: CASSPGGARGTEAFF. The CDR3 nucleotides read TGTGCCAGCAGCCCGGGGGGGGCGCGGGGCACTGAAGCTTTCTTT.

The V and J genes are TRBV29-1 and TRBJ2-7, with D perhaps TRBD1 (5 bases). The CDR3 length is 15 residues. The ends were cut back, 1 base at V and 2 bases at J, with 15 bases in the middle. Germline assignment: CDR1 SQVTM and CDR2 ANQGSEA. The CDR3 sequence is CSVEGVDSSTYEQYF. The CDR3 DNA follows: TGCAGCGTTGAAGGAGTTGACAGTAGTACCTACGAGCAGTACTTC.

The chain carries TRBV5-1 and TRBJ1-6, with D unclear. This CDR3 contains 14 residues. Trimming took off 0 bases at V and 9 bases at J, with 10 bases between the two ends. Germline assignment: CDR1 SGHRS and CDR2 YFSETQ. The CDR3 sequence is CASSLAGMSSPLHF. The CDR3 coding sequence is TGCGCCAGCAGCTTGGCCGGGATGAGTTCACCCCTCCACTTT.

V usage is TRBV2 and J usage is TRBJ2-1; D might be TRBD1 (5 bases). V shed 6 bases and J shed 9 bases, with 21 bases lying between them. Germline V gene lookup returns CDR1 SNHLY and CDR2 FYNNEI. The CDR3 is made up of 15 amino acids. The CDR3 protein is CASRGRGGAWGEQFF. CDR3 sequence (DNA): TGTGCCAGCAGGGGCCGCGGTGGGGCCTGGGGTGAGCAGTTCTTC.

CDR3 sequence (DNA): TGCGCCAGCTCGCAATTTGGAGGACTAGCGGGAAAACTCTACAATGAGCAGTTCTTC. The encoded protein is CASSQFGGLAGKLYNEQFF. The rearrangement joins TRBV10-1 to TRBJ2-1, with 12 bases that match TRBD2. The CDR3 is 19 residues long. CDR1 is WNHNN and CDR2 is SYGVQD in the germline V gene (reference sequence). Trimming at V came to 8 bases and at J to 3 bases, leaving 17 bases not matched to a gene.

The V gene is TRBV11-2, the J gene TRBJ1-6; the match to TRBD1 covers 10 bases. Germline lookup yields CDR1 SGHAT and CDR2 FQNNGV. This CDR3 has 15 residues. V lost 3 bases, J lost 4 bases, and 0 bases stayed unmatched. CDR3 in DNA: TGTGCCAGCAGCTTGGGACAGGGGTATAATTCACCCCTCCACTTT. Its protein product is CASSLGQGYNSPLHF.

This chain links TRBV29-1 with TRBJ1-2; possibly TRBD1 for D (6 bases). Germline CDR1 is SQVTM and CDR2 is ANQGSEA. The CDR3 runs 12 residues. V was clipped by 3 bases and J by 6 bases, with 11 bases between them. CDR3 residues: CSVDSYRDGYTF. In DNA form, the CDR3 reads TGCAGCGTTGATTCTTACAGGGATGGCTACACCTTC.

This CDR3 is CASSPLGQGSTYGYTF. The CDR3 DNA sequence: TGTGCCAGCTCACCACTCGGACAGGGCTCTACCTATGGCTACACCTTC. This chain connects TRBV18 to TRBJ1-2; 8 bases map to TRBD1. The CDR3 sequence is 16 residues long. The V segment lost 1 base and the J segment 4 bases; nucleotides outside the gene matches: 8. Germline assignment: CDR1 KGHSH and CDR2 LQKENI.

The chain links TRBV2 to TRBJ2-2; 11 bases line up with TRBD2. This CDR3 is 15 amino acids long. Germline assignment: CDR1 SNHLY and CDR2 FYNNEI. The ends lost 7 bases at V and 3 bases at J; junction bases unmatched: 4. Here the CDR3 DNA reads TGTGCCAGCACCCCTAGCGGGGGGTACACCGGGGAGCTGTTTTTT. Its translation is CASTPSGGYTGELFF. The variable domain in full, with the rest retrieved from reference TRBV2 and TRBJ2-2, is EPEVTQTPSHQVTQMGQEVILRCVPISNHLYFYWYRQILGQKVEFLVSFYNNEISEKSEIFDDQFSVERPDGSNFTLKIRSTKLEDSAMYFCASTPSGGYTGELFFGEGSRLTVL.

This chain connects TRBV6-5 to TRBJ1-2; D is possibly TRBD1 (5 bases). The CDR3 loop spans 14 amino acids. Germline V lookup: CDR1 MNHEY, CDR2 SVGAGI. Trimming left V 7 bases short and J 4 bases short, with 16 bases between. DNA for the CDR3: TGTGCCAGCATGCACGGAGGGGTGGGCTATGGCTACACCTTC. Protein product: CASMHGGVGYGYTF.

This clone was detected only once. J is TRBJ1-1 and V is TRBV29-1; the D gene is possibly TRBD1 (6 bases). Trimming left V 2 bases short and J 0 bases short, with 16 bases between. The CDR3 extends over 16 amino acids. Germline loops: CDR1 SQVTM, CDR2 ANQGSEA. For the CDR3, the DNA is TGCAGCGTTGAAAACGCTAAAGGGACACTGAACACTGAAGCTTTCTTT. Protein sequence: CSVENAKGTLNTEAFF.

The chain joins TRBV7-9 to TRBJ1-2; 7 bases are shared with TRBD1. Unmatched junction bases numbered 10, after V lost 4 bases and J lost 2 bases. The CDR3 sequence is 16 residues long. Germline-derived CDR1 and CDR2 are SEHNR and FQNEAQ (reference sequence). The CDR3 region has the DNA TGTGCCAGCAGCTCGAGATGGACAGGTTCCAACTATGGCTACACCTTC. Translation: CASSSRWTGSNYGYTF.

This clone has a handful of counts. The chain carries TRBV6-6 and TRBJ2-6; tentatively, D is TRBD1 (5 bases). This CDR3 spans 16 amino acids. From germline, CDR1 is MNHNY and CDR2 SVGAGI (reference sequence). Deletions cut 5 bases from V and 0 bases from J, with 11 bases between. This CDR3 reads CASSPRAHSGANVLTF. In DNA, the CDR3 is TGTGCCAGCAGTCCCAGGGCCCACTCTGGGGCCAACGTCCTGACTTTC.

The chain is built from TRBV7-9 and TRBJ1-1, with TRBD1 matching over 9 bases. Trimming cost V 3 bases and J 0 bases; bases outside gene matches: 5. Germline CDR1 SEHNR, CDR2 FQNEAQ (reference sequence). The CDR3 totals 16 residues. The CDR3 reads CASSFRTGGMNTEAFF. The CDR3 nucleotides read TGTGCCAGCAGCTTCCGAACAGGGGGCATGAACACTGAAGCTTTCTTT.